This TCR beta chain was obtained from a study of blood T cells in healthy people across ages. Concerning this clonotype itself: Its specificity is not known.

General study results and limits: Estimates drawn from one million T cells were deemed to understate diversity.

For the second PCR, which ran for roughly 7 to 11 cycles, a sample-barcoded 5' primer and a J-beta primer mix were used. Each cDNA molecule received a tag from a template-switch adaptor that had 12 random nucleotides. TCRdb re-derived calls from the 5' RACE reads in MiXCR, one entry per CDR3 protein. This repertoire shows around 1,000,000 distinct CDR3 sequences, under 30% found once; its top ten account for approximately 0.79%. Germline lookup yields CDR1 DFQATT and CDR2 SNEGSKA (reference sequence). The CDR3 sequence is 13 residues long. These same data were also listed under a study on T cells of mothers and their children.

The source material was blood. The chain uses TRBV20-1 and TRBJ2-1, with D tentatively TRBD2 (6 bases). The J call may be wrong; the DNA end is better matched by TRBJ2-5. The origin of this receptor is a girl aged 2 to 10 in good health. CDR3 loop: CSARDTGGWTQYF. CDR3 bases: TGCAGTGCTAGAGATACCGGGGGTTGGACCCAGTACTTC.